This T cell receptor beta chain was profiled in a study of T cell responses to AZD1222 COVID-19 vaccine. The table came from immunoSEQ multiplex PCR; TCRdb's copy has only in-frame clones and leaves some out. The table lists some 82,000 clones, more than 80% of them singletons. With 3 bases removed from V and 6 bases from J, the gap between germline ends came to 18 bases. The CDR3 length is 15 residues. Germline V gene data show CDR1 as GTSNPN and CDR2 as SVGIG (reference sequence). Sequenced here: peripheral blood, sampled on day 0 of AZD1222 vaccination. The chain links TRBV30 to TRBJ2-1, with a weak D call TRBD2 (5 bases). The clonotype was recovered from an adult in good health. The CDR3 reads CAWSPQTRRGNEQFF. The CDR3 DNA reads TGTGCCTGGAGCCCCCAGACGCGCCGGGGCAATGAGCAGTTCTTC.